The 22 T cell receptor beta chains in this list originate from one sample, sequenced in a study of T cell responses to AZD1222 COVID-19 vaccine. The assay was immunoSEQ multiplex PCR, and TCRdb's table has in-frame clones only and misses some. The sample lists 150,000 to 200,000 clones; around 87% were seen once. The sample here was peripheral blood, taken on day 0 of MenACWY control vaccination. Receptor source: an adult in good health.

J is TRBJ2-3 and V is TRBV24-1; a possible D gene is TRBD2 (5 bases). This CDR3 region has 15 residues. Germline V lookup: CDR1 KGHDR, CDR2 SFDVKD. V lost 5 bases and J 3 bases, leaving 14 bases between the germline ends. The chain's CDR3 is CATSAPFPGTDTQYF. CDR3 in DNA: TGTGCCACCAGTGCCCCTTTCCCGGGGACAGATACGCAGTATTTT.

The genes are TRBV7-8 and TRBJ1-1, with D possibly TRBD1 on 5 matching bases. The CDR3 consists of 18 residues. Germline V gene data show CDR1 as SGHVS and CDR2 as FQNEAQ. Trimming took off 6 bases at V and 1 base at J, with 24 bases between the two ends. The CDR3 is CASSPRDVGFGQNTEAFF. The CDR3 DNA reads TGTGCCAGCAGTCCGAGGGACGTGGGGTTTGGACAGAACACTGAAGCTTTCTTT.

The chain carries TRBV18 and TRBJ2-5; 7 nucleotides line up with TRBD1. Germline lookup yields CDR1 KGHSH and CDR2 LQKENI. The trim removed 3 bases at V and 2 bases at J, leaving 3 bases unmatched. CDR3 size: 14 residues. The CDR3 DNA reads TGTGCCAGCTCACCGGGACAGACTCAAGAGACCCAGTACTTC. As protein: CASSPGQTQETQYF.

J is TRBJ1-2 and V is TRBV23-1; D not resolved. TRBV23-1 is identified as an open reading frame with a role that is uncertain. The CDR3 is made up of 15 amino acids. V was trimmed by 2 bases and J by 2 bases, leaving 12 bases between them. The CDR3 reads CASSQISRENYGYTF. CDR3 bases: TGCGCCAGCAGTCAAATTAGTCGGGAAAACTATGGCTACACCTTC.

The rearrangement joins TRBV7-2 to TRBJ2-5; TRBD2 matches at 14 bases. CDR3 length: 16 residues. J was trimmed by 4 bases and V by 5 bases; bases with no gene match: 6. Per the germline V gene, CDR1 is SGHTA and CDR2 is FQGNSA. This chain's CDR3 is CASSGGLAGVRETQYF. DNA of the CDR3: TGTGCCAGCAGCGGGGGACTAGCGGGAGTACGAGAGACCCAGTACTTC.

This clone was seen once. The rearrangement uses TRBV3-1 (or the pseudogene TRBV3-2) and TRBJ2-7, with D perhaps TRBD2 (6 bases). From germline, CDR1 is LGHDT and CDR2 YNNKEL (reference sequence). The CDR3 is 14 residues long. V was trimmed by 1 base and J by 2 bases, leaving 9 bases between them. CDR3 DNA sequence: TGTGCCAGCAGCCAAGGGGACTGGGCCTACGAGCAGTACTTC. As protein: CASSQGDWAYEQYF.

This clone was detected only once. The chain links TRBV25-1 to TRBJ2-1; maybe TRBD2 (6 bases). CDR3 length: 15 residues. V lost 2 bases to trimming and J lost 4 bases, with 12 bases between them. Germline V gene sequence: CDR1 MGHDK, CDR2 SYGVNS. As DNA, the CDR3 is TGTGCCAGCAGTGAAGGGGGGACTTCTTACAATGAGCAGTTCTTC. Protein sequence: CASSEGGTSYNEQFF.

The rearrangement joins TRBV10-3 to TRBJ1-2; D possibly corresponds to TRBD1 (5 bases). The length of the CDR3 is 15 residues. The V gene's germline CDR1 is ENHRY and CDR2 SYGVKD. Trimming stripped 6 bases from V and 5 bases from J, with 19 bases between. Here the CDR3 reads CAISGGEREPYGYTF. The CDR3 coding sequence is TGTGCCATCAGCGGGGGAGAGCGGGAACCATATGGCTACACCTTC.

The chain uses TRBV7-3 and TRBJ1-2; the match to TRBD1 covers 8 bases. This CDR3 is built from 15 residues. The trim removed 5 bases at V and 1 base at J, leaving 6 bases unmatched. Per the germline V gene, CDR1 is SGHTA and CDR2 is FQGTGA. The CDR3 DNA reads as TGTGCCAGCAGCCAAACAGGGGGAATTAACTATGGCTACACCTTC. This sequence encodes CASSQTGGINYGYTF.

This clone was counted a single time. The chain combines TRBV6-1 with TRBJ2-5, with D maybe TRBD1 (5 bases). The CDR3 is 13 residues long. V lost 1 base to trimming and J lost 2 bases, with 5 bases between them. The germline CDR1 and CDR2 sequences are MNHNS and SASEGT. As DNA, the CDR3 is TGTGCCAGCAGTGAAGGGACACAAGAGACCCAGTACTTC. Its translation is CASSEGTQETQYF.

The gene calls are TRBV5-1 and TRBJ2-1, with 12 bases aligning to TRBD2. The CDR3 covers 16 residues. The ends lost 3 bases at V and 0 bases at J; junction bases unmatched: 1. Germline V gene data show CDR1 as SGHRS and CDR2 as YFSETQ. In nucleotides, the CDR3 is TGCGCCAGCAGCTGGGGACTAGCGGGCTCCTACAATGAGCAGTTCTTC. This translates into CASSWGLAGSYNEQFF.

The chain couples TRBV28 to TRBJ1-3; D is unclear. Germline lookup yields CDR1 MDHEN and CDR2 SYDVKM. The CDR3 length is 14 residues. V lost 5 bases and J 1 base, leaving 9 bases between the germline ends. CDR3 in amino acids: CASSPRRSGNTIYF. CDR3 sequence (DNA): TGTGCCAGCAGTCCCCGCCGGTCTGGAAACACCATATATTTT.

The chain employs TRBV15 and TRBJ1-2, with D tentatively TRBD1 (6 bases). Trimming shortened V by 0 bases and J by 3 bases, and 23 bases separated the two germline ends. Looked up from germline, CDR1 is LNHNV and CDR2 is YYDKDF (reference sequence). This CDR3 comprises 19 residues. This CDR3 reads CATSRERGVGTMKDYGYTF. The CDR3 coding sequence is TGTGCCACCAGCAGAGAGAGGGGGGTCGGGACAATGAAAGACTATGGCTACACCTTC. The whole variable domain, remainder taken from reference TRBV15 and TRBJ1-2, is DAMVIQNPRYQVTQFGKPVTLSCSQTLNHNVMYWYQQKSSQAPKLLFHYYDKDFNNEADTPDNFQSRRPNTSFCFLDIRSPGLGDTAMYLCATSRERGVGTMKDYGYTFGSGTRLTVV.

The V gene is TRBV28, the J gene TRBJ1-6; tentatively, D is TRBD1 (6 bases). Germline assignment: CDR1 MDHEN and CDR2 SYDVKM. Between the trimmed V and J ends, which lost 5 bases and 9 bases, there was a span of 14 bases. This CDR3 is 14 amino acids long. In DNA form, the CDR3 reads TGTGCCAGCAGTGTATTCGGGGGCCCTTCACCCCTCCACTTT. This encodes CASSVFGGPSPLHF.

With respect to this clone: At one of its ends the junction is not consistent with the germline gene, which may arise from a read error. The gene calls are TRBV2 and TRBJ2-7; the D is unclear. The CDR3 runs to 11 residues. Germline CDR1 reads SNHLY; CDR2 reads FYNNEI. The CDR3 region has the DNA TGTGCCAGCAGTGTCCAGTCTATTACTTGCTTC. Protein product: CASSVQSITCF. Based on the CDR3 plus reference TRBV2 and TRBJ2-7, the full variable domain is EPEVTQTPSHQVTQMGQEVILRCVPISNHLYFYWYRQILGQKVEFLVSFYNNEISEKSEIFDDQFSVERPDGSNFTLKIRSTKLEDSAMYFCASSVQSITCFGPGTRLTVT.

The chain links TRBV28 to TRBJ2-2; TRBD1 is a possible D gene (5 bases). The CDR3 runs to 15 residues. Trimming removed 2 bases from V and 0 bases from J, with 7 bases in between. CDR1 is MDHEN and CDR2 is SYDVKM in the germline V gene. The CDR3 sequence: CASSLPGTNTGELFF. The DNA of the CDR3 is TGTGCCAGCAGTTTACCAGGGACGAACACCGGGGAGCTGTTTTTT.

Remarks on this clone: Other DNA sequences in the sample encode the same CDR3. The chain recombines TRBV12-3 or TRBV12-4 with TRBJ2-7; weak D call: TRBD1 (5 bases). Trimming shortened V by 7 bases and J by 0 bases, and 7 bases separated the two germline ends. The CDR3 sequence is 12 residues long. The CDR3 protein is CASTTGSYEQYF. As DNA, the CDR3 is TGTGCCAGCACCACAGGCTCCTACGAGCAGTACTTC.

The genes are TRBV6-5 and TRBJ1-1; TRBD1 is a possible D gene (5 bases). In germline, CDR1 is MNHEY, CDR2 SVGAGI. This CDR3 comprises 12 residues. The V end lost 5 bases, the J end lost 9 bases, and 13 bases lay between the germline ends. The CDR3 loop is CASSQGPGKAFF. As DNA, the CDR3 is TGTGCCAGCAGTCAGGGACCAGGGAAAGCTTTCTTT.

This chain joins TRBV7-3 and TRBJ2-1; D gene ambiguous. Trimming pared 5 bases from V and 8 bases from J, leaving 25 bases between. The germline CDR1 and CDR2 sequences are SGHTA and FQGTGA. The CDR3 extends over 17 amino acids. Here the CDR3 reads CASSPLGGAVRGDEQFF. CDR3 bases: TGTGCCAGCAGCCCCCTTGGCGGCGCGGTTAGAGGTGATGAGCAGTTCTTC.

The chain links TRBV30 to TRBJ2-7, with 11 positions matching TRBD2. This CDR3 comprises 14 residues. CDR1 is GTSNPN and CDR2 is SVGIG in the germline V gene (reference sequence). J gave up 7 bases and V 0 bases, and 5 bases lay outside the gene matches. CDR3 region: CAWSVSLAGGEQYF. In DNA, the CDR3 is TGTGCCTGGAGTGTAAGCCTAGCGGGGGGTGAGCAGTACTTC.

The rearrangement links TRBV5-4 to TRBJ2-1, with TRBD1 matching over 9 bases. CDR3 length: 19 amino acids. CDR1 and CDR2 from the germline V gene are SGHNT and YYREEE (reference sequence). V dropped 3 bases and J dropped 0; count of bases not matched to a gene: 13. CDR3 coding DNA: TGTGCCAGCAGCTCAAGAACCGGGACAGGGATTCACTCCTACAATGAGCAGTTCTTC. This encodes CASSSRTGTGIHSYNEQFF. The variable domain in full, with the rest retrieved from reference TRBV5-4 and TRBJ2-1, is ETGVTQSPTHLIKTRGQQVTLRCSSQSGHNTVSWYQQALGQGPQFIFQYYREEENGRGNFPPRFSGLQFPNYSSELNVNALELDDSALYLCASSSRTGTGIHSYNEQFFGPGTRLTVL.

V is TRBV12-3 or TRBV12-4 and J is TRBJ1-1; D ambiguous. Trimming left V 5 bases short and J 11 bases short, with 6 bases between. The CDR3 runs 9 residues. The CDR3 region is CASSPDAFF. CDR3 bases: TGTGCCAGCAGTCCCGACGCTTTCTTT.